A single TCR beta chain is shown here with its context. The data were taken from a study of blood T cell repertoires in COVID-19. About the research overall: From the United States, Italy and Spain came samples of acute and convalescent COVID-19.

CDR1 and CDR2 (germline): MNHEY, SVGAGI. Losses at the gene ends were 5 bases for V and 3 bases for J; bases not matched to a gene: 5. The CDR3 contains 15 residues. The assay was immunoSEQ multiplex PCR, and TCRdb's table has in-frame clones only and misses some. The sample lists 35,000 to 40,000 clones; approximately 69% were seen once. The rearrangement uses TRBV6-5 and TRBJ2-7; 12 bases are a match to TRBD2. The receptor comes from an older man with COVID-19, enrolled during active disease. The sequencing input was peripheral blood. CDR3 residues: CASSRLAGAHYEQYF. CDR3 in DNA: TGTGCCAGCAGTAGACTAGCGGGAGCCCACTACGAGCAGTACTTC.